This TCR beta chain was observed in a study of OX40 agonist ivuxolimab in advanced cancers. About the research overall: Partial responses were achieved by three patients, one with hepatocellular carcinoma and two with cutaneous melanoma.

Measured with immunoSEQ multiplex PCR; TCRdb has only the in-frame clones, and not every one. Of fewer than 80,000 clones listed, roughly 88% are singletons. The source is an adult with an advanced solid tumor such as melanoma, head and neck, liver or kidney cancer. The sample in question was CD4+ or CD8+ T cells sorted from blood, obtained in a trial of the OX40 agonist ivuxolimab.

The CDR3 protein is CASTGGGQEVRRQPQHF. The CDR3, as DNA: TGTGCCAGCACCGGGGGGGGACAGGAGGTTCGGCGACAGCCCCAGCATTTT. The chain carries TRBV11-3 and TRBJ1-5; the match to TRBD1 covers 8 bases. The CDR3 has 17 amino acids. The V and J ends lost 7 bases and 7 bases, in that order; junction bases with no gene match: 18. Germline CDR1 is SGHNT and CDR2 is YENEEA.